Listed here are 6 T cell receptor beta chains from one sample, sequenced in a study of spatial heterogeneity in lung cancer. Time point here: sample taken at primary tumor resection. Study-wide results and limits: The number of expanded tumor alpha and beta chains correlated with mutation number.

TCRdb passed the 5' RACE reads through MiXCR, listing each CDR3 protein once. The sample has roughly 7,000 distinct CDR3 sequences, under 3.5% seen once. These receptors are not linked to any known antigen. This specimen was lung tumor tissue, taken at surgery. All receptors come from a male donor with early-stage non-small cell lung cancer.

This clonotype ranks as medium-sized (0.01 to 0.1%). The V call is TRBV19, the J call TRBJ1-6; D ambiguous. The CDR3 runs 13 residues. V was trimmed by 4 bases and J by 5 bases, leaving 6 bases between them. Germline V CDR1 and CDR2: LNHDA, SQIVND (reference sequence). CDR3: CASSSRDNSPLHF. CDR3 DNA: TGTGCCAGTAGTAGCAGAGATAATTCACCCCTCCACTTT.

Points on this clonotype: A much larger clonotype is one base distant, so this may be a read error. The chain combines TRBV14 with TRBJ2-5; D is uncertain. V gave up 1 base and J gave up 8 bases, with 5 bases separating them. CDR1 is SGHDN, CDR2 FVKESK, per germline. This CDR3 region has 11 residues. The CDR3 coding sequence is TGTGCCAGCAGCCAAGGATGTACCCAGTACTTC. Protein product: CASSQGCTQYF. Full variable domain (remainder filled in from reference TRBV14 and TRBJ2-5): EAGVTQFPSHSVIEKGQTVTLRCDPISGHDNLYWYRRVMGKEIKFLLHFVKESKQDESGMPNNRFLAERTGGTYSTLKVQPAELEDSGVYFCASSQGCTQYFGPGTRLLVL.

The sample holds many counts of this clonotype. This chain links TRBV28 with TRBJ2-5; 7 bases are shared with TRBD1. Germline V gene data show CDR1 as MDHEN and CDR2 as SYDVKM. V lost 5 bases to trimming and J lost 2 bases; unmatched junction nucleotides: 5. The CDR3 has 14 amino acids. CDR3 DNA: TGTGCCAGCAGTCTAGGGGGACAGCAAGAGACCCAGTACTTC. Translation: CASSLGGQQETQYF.

This clonotype was found many times. The chain recombines TRBV2 with TRBJ2-7; 8 nucleotides line up with TRBD2. V dropped 5 bases and J dropped 2; count of bases not matched to a gene: 2. This CDR3 spans 13 amino acids. In germline, CDR1 is SNHLY, CDR2 FYNNEI. CDR3 nucleotide sequence: TGTGCCAGCAGTTCACTAGCGGCCTACGAGCAGTACTTC. This encodes CASSSLAAYEQYF.

This clonotype was recorded at least ten times. The chain has TRBV15 and TRBJ2-2; 8 bases are a match to TRBD1. The J segment lost 2 bases and the V segment lost 7 bases, leaving 3 bases of the junction unmatched. The CDR3 consists of 14 residues. Germline CDR1 is LNHNV and CDR2 is YYDKDF (reference sequence). CDR3 DNA sequence: TGTGCCACCAAGGGACAGGCTAACACCGGGGAGCTGTTTTTT. Translated, it gives CATKGQANTGELFF.

As concerns this clonotype: This may be a read error: a much more frequent sequence differs by one nucleotide. The chain combines TRBV5-1 with TRBJ2-3; no firm D call. Germline lookup yields CDR1 SGHRS and CDR2 YFSETQ. The CDR3 extends over 12 amino acids. The CDR3 sequence: CASSFTSDTLYF. The CDR3 DNA reads as TGCGCCAGCAGCTTTACCTCAGATACGCTGTATTTT.